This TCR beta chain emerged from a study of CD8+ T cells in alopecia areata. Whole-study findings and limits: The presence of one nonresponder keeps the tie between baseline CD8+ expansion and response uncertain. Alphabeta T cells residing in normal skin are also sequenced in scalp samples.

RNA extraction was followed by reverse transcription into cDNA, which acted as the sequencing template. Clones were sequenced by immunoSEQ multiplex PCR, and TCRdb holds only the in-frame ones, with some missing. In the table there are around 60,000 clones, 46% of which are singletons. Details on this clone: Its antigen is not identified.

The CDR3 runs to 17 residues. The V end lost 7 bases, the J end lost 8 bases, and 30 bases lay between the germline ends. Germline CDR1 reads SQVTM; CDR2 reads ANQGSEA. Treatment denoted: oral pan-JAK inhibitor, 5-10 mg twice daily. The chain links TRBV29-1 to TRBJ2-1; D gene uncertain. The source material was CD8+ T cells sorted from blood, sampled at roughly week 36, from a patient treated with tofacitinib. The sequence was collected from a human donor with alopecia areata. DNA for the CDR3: TGCAGCGGAGGCGCTCGGGTTGAAGGCGAAAGATTCTATGAGCAGTTCTTC. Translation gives CSGGARVEGERFYEQFF.